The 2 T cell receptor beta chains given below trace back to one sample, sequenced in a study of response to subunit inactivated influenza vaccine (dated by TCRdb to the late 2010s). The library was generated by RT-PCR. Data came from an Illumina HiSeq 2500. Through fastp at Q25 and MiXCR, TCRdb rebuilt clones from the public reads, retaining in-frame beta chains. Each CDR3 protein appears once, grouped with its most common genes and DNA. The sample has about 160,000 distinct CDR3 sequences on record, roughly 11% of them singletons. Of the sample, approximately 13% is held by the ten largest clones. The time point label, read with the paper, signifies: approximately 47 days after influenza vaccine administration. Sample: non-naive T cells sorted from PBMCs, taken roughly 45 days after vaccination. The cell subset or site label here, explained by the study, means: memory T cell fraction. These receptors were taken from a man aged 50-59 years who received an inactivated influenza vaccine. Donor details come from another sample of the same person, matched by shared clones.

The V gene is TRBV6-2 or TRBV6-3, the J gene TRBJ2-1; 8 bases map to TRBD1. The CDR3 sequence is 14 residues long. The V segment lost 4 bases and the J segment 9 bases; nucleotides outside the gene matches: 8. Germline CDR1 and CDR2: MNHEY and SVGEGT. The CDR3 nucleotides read TGTGCCAGCAGTTCAATGGGACAGGCAATTGAGCAGTTCTTC. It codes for CASSSMGQAIEQFF.

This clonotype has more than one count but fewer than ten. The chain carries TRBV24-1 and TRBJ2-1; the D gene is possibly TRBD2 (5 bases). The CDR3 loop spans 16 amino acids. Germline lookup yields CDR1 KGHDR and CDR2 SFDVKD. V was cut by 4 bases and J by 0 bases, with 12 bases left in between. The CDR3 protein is CATSDRMGVSYNEQFF. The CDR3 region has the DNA TGTGCCACCAGTGACCGTATGGGAGTCTCCTACAATGAGCAGTTCTTC.